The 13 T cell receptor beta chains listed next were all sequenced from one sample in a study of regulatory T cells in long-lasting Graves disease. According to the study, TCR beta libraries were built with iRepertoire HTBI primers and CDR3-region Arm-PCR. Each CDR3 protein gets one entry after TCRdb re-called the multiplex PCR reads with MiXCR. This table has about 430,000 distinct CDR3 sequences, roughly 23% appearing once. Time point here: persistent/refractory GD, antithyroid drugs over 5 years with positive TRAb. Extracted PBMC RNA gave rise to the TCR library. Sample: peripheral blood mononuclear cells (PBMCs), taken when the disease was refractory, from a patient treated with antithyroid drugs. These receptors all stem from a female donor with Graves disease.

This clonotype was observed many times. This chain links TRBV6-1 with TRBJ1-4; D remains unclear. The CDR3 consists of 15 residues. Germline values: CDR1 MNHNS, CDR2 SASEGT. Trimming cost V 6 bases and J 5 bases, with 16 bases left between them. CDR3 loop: CASRNDGWGNEKLFF. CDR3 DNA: TGTGCCAGCAGGAACGACGGTTGGGGAAATGAAAAACTGTTTTTT.

CDR3 loop: CATSRDWGAIGTGELFF. Here the CDR3 DNA reads TGTGCCACCAGCAGAGATTGGGGGGCTATCGGCACCGGGGAGCTGTTTTTT. The chain is built from TRBV15 and TRBJ2-2; D is tentatively TRBD1 or TRBD2 (6 bases each). V lost 0 bases, J lost 4 bases, and 15 bases lay in between. The V gene's germline CDR1 is LNHNV and CDR2 YYDKDF (reference sequence). This CDR3 region has 17 residues.

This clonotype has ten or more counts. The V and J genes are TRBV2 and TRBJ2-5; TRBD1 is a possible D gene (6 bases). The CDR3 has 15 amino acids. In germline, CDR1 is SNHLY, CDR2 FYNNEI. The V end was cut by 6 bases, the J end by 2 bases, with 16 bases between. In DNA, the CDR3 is TGTGCCAGCAGCAAGGACAGAGCTCATCAAGAGACCCAGTACTTC. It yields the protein CASSKDRAHQETQYF. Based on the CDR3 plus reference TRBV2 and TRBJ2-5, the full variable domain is EPEVTQTPSHQVTQMGQEVILRCVPISNHLYFYWYRQILGQKVEFLVSFYNNEISEKSEIFDDQFSVERPDGSNFTLKIRSTKLEDSAMYFCASSKDRAHQETQYFGPGTRLLVL.

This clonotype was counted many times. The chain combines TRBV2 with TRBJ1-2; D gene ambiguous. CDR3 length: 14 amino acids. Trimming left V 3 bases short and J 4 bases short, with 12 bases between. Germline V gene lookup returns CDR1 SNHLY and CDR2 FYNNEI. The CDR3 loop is CASSDHREGYGYTF. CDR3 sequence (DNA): TGTGCCAGCAGTGACCACCGGGAGGGCTATGGCTACACCTTC.

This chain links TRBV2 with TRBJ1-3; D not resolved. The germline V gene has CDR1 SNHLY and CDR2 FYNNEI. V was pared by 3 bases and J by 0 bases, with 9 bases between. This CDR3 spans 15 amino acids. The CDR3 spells CASSDRLSSGNTIYF. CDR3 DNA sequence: TGTGCCAGCAGTGATAGGCTGAGCTCTGGAAACACCATATATTTT.

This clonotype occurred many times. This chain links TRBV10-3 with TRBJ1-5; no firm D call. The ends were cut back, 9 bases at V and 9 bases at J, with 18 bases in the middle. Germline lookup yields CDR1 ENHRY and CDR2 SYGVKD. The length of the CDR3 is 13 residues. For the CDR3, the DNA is TGTGCCATGGGAGAGGAAGCCGGGCCGCCCCAGCATTTT. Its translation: CAMGEEAGPPQHF.

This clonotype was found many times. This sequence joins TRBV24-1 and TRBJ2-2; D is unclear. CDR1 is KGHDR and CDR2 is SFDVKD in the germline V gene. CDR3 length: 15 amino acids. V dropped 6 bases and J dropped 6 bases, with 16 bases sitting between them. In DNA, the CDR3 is TGTGCCACCAGTTTCAGACGCAAGAGGTCCGGGGAGCTGTTTTTT. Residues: CATSFRRKRSGELFF.

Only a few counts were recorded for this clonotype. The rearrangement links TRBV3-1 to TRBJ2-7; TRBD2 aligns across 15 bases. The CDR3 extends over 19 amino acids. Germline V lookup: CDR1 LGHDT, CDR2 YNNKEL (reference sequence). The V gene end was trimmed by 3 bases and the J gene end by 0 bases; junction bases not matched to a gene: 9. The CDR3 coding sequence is TGTGCCAGCAGCCACCCCCCGGGACTAGCGGGAGGATCCTCCTACGAGCAGTACTTC. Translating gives CASSHPPGLAGGSSYEQYF.

The CDR3 DNA is TGTGCCAGCAGCCAAGTCCCGGGCGCTTATGGCTACACCTTC. This encodes CASSQVPGAYGYTF. The genes are TRBV14 and TRBJ1-2; D remains unclear. Germline V gene sequence: CDR1 SGHDN, CDR2 FVKESK. V was clipped by 1 base and J by 5 bases, with 11 bases between them. The CDR3 sequence is 14 residues long.

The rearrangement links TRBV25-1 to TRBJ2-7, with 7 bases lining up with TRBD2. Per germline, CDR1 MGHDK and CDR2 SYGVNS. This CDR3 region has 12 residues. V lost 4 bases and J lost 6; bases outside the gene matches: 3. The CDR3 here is CASSGSSGEQYF. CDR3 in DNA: TGTGCCAGCAGTGGCTCTAGCGGCGAGCAGTACTTC.

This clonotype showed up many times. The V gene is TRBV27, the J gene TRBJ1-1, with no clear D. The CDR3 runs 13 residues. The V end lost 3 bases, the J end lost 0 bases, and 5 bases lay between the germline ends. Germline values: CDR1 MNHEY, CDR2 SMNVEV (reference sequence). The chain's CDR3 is CASSFTVNTEAFF. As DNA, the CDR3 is TGTGCCAGCAGTTTTACGGTGAACACTGAAGCTTTCTTT.

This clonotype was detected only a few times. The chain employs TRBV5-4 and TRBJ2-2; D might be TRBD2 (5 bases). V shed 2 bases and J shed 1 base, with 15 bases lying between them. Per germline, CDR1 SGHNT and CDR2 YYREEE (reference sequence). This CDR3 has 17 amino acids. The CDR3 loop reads CASSFRSGSLNTGELFF. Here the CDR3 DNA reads TGTGCCAGCAGCTTCCGGAGCGGCTCCCTGAACACCGGGGAGCTGTTTTTT.

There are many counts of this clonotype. CDR3 sequence (DNA): TGCAGTGCGTACAACAGGGTCCCCACTGAAGCTTTCTTT. Amino acid sequence: CSAYNRVPTEAFF. The V call is TRBV20-1, the J call TRBJ1-1, with D tentatively TRBD1 (6 bases). Deletions cut 6 bases from V and 4 bases from J, with 15 bases between. Germline CDR1 and CDR2: DFQATT and SNEGSKA (reference sequence). This CDR3 comprises 13 residues.